The T cell receptor (beta chain) under discussion was sequenced for a study of shared clonotypes between healthy human individuals. CD45RO-negative, CCR7-selected cells formed the naive CD8 fraction, which excluded terminally differentiated effector memory CD45RA+ cells. A note on this clone: Its target is not known.

Study-level findings and limits: A handful of donors shared around 5.1% of their naive CD4 clonotypes.

Sequencing was performed with immunoSEQ multiplex PCR; in TCRdb, only in-frame clones are kept and a portion is missing. The sample shows over 2 million clones, about 95% of them seen only once. The V end was cut by 3 bases, the J end by 3 bases, with 15 bases between. Germline assignment: CDR1 SGHNT and CDR2 YYREEE (reference sequence). This CDR3 is 15 amino acids long. What was sequenced was naive CD8+ T cells sorted from blood. The origin of this receptor is a man aged 18 to 30 in good health. This sequence joins TRBV5-4 and TRBJ1-1; D may be TRBD1 (6 bases). CDR3 in amino acids: CASSWGNREDTEAFF. CDR3 nucleotides: TGTGCCAGCAGCTGGGGAAACAGGGAGGACACTGAAGCTTTCTTT.